The 16 T cell receptor beta chains presented below share a single source sample, sequenced in a study of blood T cell repertoires in COVID-19 (dated by TCRdb to about 2020). The library was produced with the immunoSEQ multiplex PCR assay. The source is immuneACCESS, and TCRdb retained only in-frame sequences with V and J called. Part of the clones is not carried over; for the studies checked, unresolved V genes explain less than half of this, and the remainder is unexplained. This sample comprises roughly 480,000 clones, roughly 89% of them detected only once. Of the sample, roughly 0.92% falls within the top ten clones. The material sequenced was peripheral blood. Receptors were obtained from a man between 18 and 29 years old with COVID-19, enrolled during active disease.

The chain uses TRBV19 and TRBJ2-7, with 10 bases matching TRBD2. The CDR3 sequence is 21 residues long. J gave up 5 bases and V 3 bases, and 25 bases lay outside the gene matches. Germline V gene sequence: CDR1 LNHDA, CDR2 SQIVND (reference sequence). The CDR3 nucleotides are TGTGCCAGTAGTATGGAGTCCGGGACTAGCGAGGATCCGACCCGCCGGAACGAGCAGTACTTC. Translation gives CASSMESGTSEDPTRRNEQYF.

The sample holds a few counts of this clone. The chain carries TRBV6-6 and TRBJ1-2; TRBD1 matches 8 bases. Germline assignment: CDR1 MNHNY and CDR2 SVGAGI (reference sequence). This CDR3 is 13 amino acids long. Unmatched junction bases numbered 5, after V lost 6 bases and J lost 5 bases. CDR3 in amino acids: CASRPWTGYGYTF. In DNA, the CDR3 is TGTGCCAGCAGACCATGGACAGGGTATGGCTACACCTTC.

This clone appeared a single time. This chain joins TRBV5-4 and TRBJ2-2, with TRBD1 as a possible D gene (6 bases). V was trimmed by 0 bases and J by 5 bases, leaving 11 bases between them. This CDR3 spans 15 amino acids. Per germline, CDR1 SGHNT and CDR2 YYREEE (reference sequence). In DNA, the CDR3 is TGTGCCAGCAGCTTGGGACAGGAGGTGACCGGGGAGCTGTTTTTT. Protein sequence: CASSLGQEVTGELFF. The full variable domain, with the rest looked up from reference TRBV5-4 and TRBJ2-2, is ETGVTQSPTHLIKTRGQQVTLRCSSQSGHNTVSWYQQALGQGPQFIFQYYREEENGRGNFPPRFSGLQFPNYSSELNVNALELDDSALYLCASSLGQEVTGELFFGEGSRLTVL.

The rearrangement joins TRBV24-1 to TRBJ2-3; 9 bases line up with TRBD2. The V gene's germline CDR1 is KGHDR and CDR2 SFDVKD. Trimming took 3 bases from V and 4 from J; bases not matched to a gene: 4. This CDR3 spans 15 amino acids. CDR3 amino acids: CATSDPASGADTQYF. The CDR3 DNA follows: TGTGCCACCAGTGATCCGGCTAGCGGGGCAGATACGCAGTATTTT.

As regards this clone: This sample also contains other DNA sequences that code for the same CDR3. This chain uses TRBV5-6 with TRBJ1-2; D remains unclear. Looked up from germline, CDR1 is SGHDT and CDR2 is YYEEEE. CDR3 length equals 11 residues. With 0 bases removed from V and 7 bases from J, the gap between germline ends came to 4 bases. CDR3 bases: TGTGCCAGCAGCTTGGGAGGTGGCTACACCTTC. The encoded protein is CASSLGGGYTF.

The CDR3: CASSWASYEQYF. The CDR3, as DNA: TGTGCCAGCAGCTGGGCAAGTTACGAGCAGTACTTC. The V and J genes are TRBV11-2 and TRBJ2-7, with no clear D. CDR1 is SGHAT and CDR2 is FQNNGV in the germline V gene. The CDR3 sequence is 12 residues long. Trimming pared 4 bases from V and 4 bases from J, leaving 8 bases between.

This chain links TRBV7-2 with TRBJ2-3; 9 positions match TRBD2. Germline CDR1 SGHTA, CDR2 FQGNSA. V gave up 6 bases and J gave up 9 bases; unmatched junction bases: 16. There are 16 residues in the CDR3. CDR3 DNA sequence: TGTGCCAGCAGTTCCCCCGAGGGGGTAGCGGGGGACACGCAGTATTTT. Protein: CASSSPEGVAGDTQYF.

This clone has ten or more counts. The CDR3 here is CASSRPGQTSYGYTF. DNA of the CDR3: TGTGCCAGCAGCCGCCCGGGACAAACTAGCTATGGCTACACCTTC. This rearrangement joins TRBV16 to TRBJ1-2; D is possibly TRBD1 (6 bases). Per germline, CDR1 KGHSY and CDR2 FQNENV. The V end lost 4 bases, the J end lost 4 bases, and 16 bases lay between the germline ends. The CDR3 covers 15 residues.

V is TRBV5-4 and J is TRBJ2-7; 7 bases are a match to TRBD1. Germline V CDR1 and CDR2: SGHNT, YYREEE (reference sequence). This CDR3 region has 16 residues. Trimming removed 5 bases from V and 4 bases from J; junction bases left unmatched: 15. Here the CDR3 reads CASRSWGVTGKYEQYF. The CDR3 bases are TGTGCCAGCAGATCCTGGGGTGTGACAGGGAAGTACGAGCAGTACTTC. The full variable domain, in which reference TRBV5-4 and TRBJ2-7 provide the parts outside the CDR3, is ETGVTQSPTHLIKTRGQQVTLRCSSQSGHNTVSWYQQALGQGPQFIFQYYREEENGRGNFPPRFSGLQFPNYSSELNVNALELDDSALYLCASRSWGVTGKYEQYFGPGTRLTVT.

This clone was detected a few times. This chain joins TRBV6-1 and TRBJ2-5; TRBD2 aligns across 7 bases. The germline CDR1 and CDR2 sequences are MNHNS and SASEGT. The junction had 3 bases not matched to a gene; V was cut back by 0 bases and J by 2 bases. The CDR3 has 15 residues. DNA of the CDR3: TGTGCCAGCAGTGAAGCGGCGGGAGCGCAAGAGACCCAGTACTTC. Amino acid sequence: CASSEAAGAQETQYF.

The chain combines TRBV6-4 with TRBJ1-2; 7 nucleotides align to TRBD1. This CDR3 has 15 amino acids. The ends lost 5 bases at V and 4 bases at J; junction bases unmatched: 10. Germline V gene lookup returns CDR1 MRHNA and CDR2 SNTAGT. CDR3 sequence: CASSPTGAYAYGYTF. CDR3 sequence (DNA): TGTGCCAGCAGTCCTACAGGGGCTTATGCCTATGGCTACACCTTC.

The CDR3 bases are TGTGCCAGCAGCTTCAGCGGGATAGTCTACGAGCAGTACTTC. It encodes CASSFSGIVYEQYF. J is TRBJ2-7 and V is TRBV5-5; 7 positions agree with TRBD2. Germline-derived CDR1 and CDR2 are SGHKS and YYEKEE (reference sequence). Unmatched junction bases numbered 5, after V lost 2 bases and J lost 3 bases. The CDR3 is 14 residues long.

The gene calls are TRBV19 and TRBJ2-1, with 9 bases fitting TRBD2. The V and J ends lost 5 bases and 10 bases, in that order; junction bases with no gene match: 6. The CDR3 totals 13 residues. Germline loops: CDR1 LNHDA, CDR2 SQIVND (reference sequence). CDR3 protein: CASSPSGIGEQFF. CDR3 sequence (DNA): TGTGCCAGTAGTCCTAGCGGGATAGGCGAGCAGTTCTTC.

The J gene is TRBJ2-7, the V gene TRBV7-8; D possibly corresponds to TRBD2 (6 bases). V dropped 5 bases and J dropped 4 bases, with 24 bases sitting between them. Germline loops: CDR1 SGHVS, CDR2 FQNEAQ. This CDR3 is built from 17 residues. CDR3 sequence (DNA): TGTGCCAGCAGCCTCCCCCGCGTCGGGAGCTCCTCTTACGAGCAGTACTTC. It specifies CASSLPRVGSSSYEQYF.

CDR3 protein: CASSLTGGYEQFF. CDR3 bases: TGTGCCAGCAGTTTAACAGGGGGTTACGAGCAGTTCTTC. The J gene is TRBJ2-1, the V gene TRBV27, with TRBD1 matching 8 bases. CDR3 length: 13 residues. V was clipped by 2 bases and J by 10 bases; unmatched bases: 4. Germline V gene data show CDR1 as MNHEY and CDR2 as SMNVEV (reference sequence).

This clone appeared a few times. This chain links TRBV19 with TRBJ2-7; the match to TRBD1 covers 7 bases. After removal of 6 bases from V and 1 base from J, the junction contained 9 bases not matched to a gene. The CDR3 is 15 amino acids. The germline V gene has CDR1 LNHDA and CDR2 SQIVND (reference sequence). The CDR3, as DNA: TGTGCCAGTAGACCAGAAAGACAGGGATCCTACGAGCAGTACTTC. Translating gives CASRPERQGSYEQYF.